The 15 T cell receptor beta chains listed next were all sequenced from one sample in a study of blood T cell repertoires in COVID-19. Generated by immunoSEQ multiplex PCR, the TCRdb table keeps only in-frame clones and is missing some. The sample lists about 76,000 clones; roughly 87% were seen once. The sample comprised peripheral blood. The receptor set was obtained from a woman older than 75 with active or convalescent COVID-19.

This clone was counted once. The chain carries TRBV7-8 and TRBJ1-3; 7 bases line up with TRBD1. Trimming at V came to 5 bases and at J to 3 bases, leaving 10 bases not matched to a gene. CDR1 is SGHVS and CDR2 is FQNEAQ in the germline V gene. There are 16 residues in the CDR3. CDR3 sequence (DNA): TGTGCCAGCAGCCAGAGAAACAGGGGTGGTGGAAACACCATATATTTT. Protein product: CASSQRNRGGGNTIYF.

The chain links TRBV7-2 to TRBJ1-2; D remains ambiguous. CDR1 is SGHTA and CDR2 is FQGNSA in the germline V gene. The ends were cut back, 2 bases at V and 2 bases at J, with 15 bases in the middle. This CDR3 region has 16 residues. The CDR3 DNA sequence: TGTGCCAGCAGCTTACAAACTCTGGGGAGGAACTATGGCTACACCTTC. As protein: CASSLQTLGRNYGYTF.

The rearrangement links TRBV6-2 or TRBV6-3 to TRBJ1-6; no clear D. CDR3 length: 15 residues. V dropped 4 bases and J dropped 3 bases, with 10 bases sitting between them. The germline V gene encodes CDR1 MNHEY and CDR2 SVGEGT. The CDR3 loop reads CASSSGIYYNSPLHF. DNA for the CDR3: TGTGCCAGCAGTTCAGGAATTTACTATAATTCACCCCTCCACTTT.

The CDR3 DNA reads as TGTGCCAGCAGCTTGGTACAGGGGGCTCGGTACACTGAAGCTTTCTTT. Translation: CASSLVQGARYTEAFF. J is TRBJ1-1 and V is TRBV5-8, with 9 bases lining up with TRBD1. The CDR3 runs 16 residues. J gave up 3 bases and V 0 bases, and 6 bases lay outside the gene matches. The V gene's germline CDR1 is SGHTS and CDR2 YDEGEE.

The V call is TRBV6-2 or TRBV6-3, the J call TRBJ1-5; D not resolved. Trimming removed 6 bases at V and 5 bases at J, with 8 bases between. The CDR3 is 12 residues long. CDR1 MNHEY and CDR2 SVGEGT come from the germline V gene. The CDR3 region is CASSAGYQPQHF. Written as DNA, the CDR3 is TGTGCCAGCAGCGCAGGATATCAGCCCCAGCATTTT.

The table lists this clone with a few counts. The CDR3 reads CASSLGTSGGEQFF. The CDR3 coding sequence is TGTGCCAGCAGCTTAGGAACTAGCGGGGGGGAGCAGTTCTTC. The chain recombines TRBV7-2 with TRBJ2-1; 12 nucleotides align to TRBD2. This CDR3 region has 14 residues. The V and J ends lost 1 base and 10 bases, in that order; junction bases with no gene match: 2. Per germline, CDR1 SGHTA and CDR2 FQGNSA.

The rearrangement uses TRBV5-6 and TRBJ1-6, with 7 bases matching TRBD1. There are 14 residues in the CDR3. The germline gives CDR1 SGHDT, CDR2 YYEEEE. The trim removed 3 bases at V and 5 bases at J, leaving 2 bases unmatched. The CDR3 spells CASSWDRNNSPLHF. CDR3 DNA sequence: TGTGCCAGCAGCTGGGACAGAAATAATTCACCCCTCCACTTT.

The chain combines TRBV7-3 with TRBJ1-6; 9 bases fit TRBD1. The length of the CDR3 is 14 residues. V lost 4 bases and J lost 11; bases outside the gene matches: 6. Germline CDR1 is SGHTA and CDR2 is FQGTGA. The CDR3 region is CASSSGQGKAPLHF. Written as DNA, the CDR3 is TGTGCCAGCAGCTCCGGACAGGGGAAAGCACCCCTCCACTTT.

This clone is a singleton in its sample. This rearrangement joins TRBV2 to TRBJ1-6, with TRBD1 matching over 8 bases. The CDR3 is made up of 18 amino acids. CDR1 and CDR2 from the germline V gene are SNHLY and FYNNEI. Unmatched junction bases numbered 16, after V lost 5 bases and J lost 7 bases. CDR3 residues: CASSLSTLPGGRNSPLHF. In DNA, the CDR3 is TGTGCCAGCAGTCTTTCAACTCTACCAGGGGGCCGGAATTCACCCCTCCACTTT. Drawing the rest from reference TRBV2 and TRBJ1-6, the complete variable domain is EPEVTQTPSHQVTQMGQEVILRCVPISNHLYFYWYRQILGQKVEFLVSFYNNEISEKSEIFDDQFSVERPDGSNFTLKIRSTKLEDSAMYFCASSLSTLPGGRNSPLHFGNGTRLTVT.

The V and J genes are TRBV29-1 and TRBJ1-4; a weak D match, TRBD1 (5 bases). The CDR3 spans 12 residues. V was pared by 5 bases and J by 6 bases, with 10 bases between. Germline loops: CDR1 SQVTM, CDR2 ANQGSEA. CDR3 protein: CSVPGGDEKLFF. For the CDR3, the DNA is TGCAGCGTTCCGGGGGGAGATGAAAAACTGTTTTTT.

The chain combines TRBV6-5 with TRBJ2-7; 8 bases align to TRBD2. The CDR3 runs to 15 residues. Trimming cost V 4 bases and J 3 bases; bases outside gene matches: 8. Germline V gene lookup returns CDR1 MNHEY and CDR2 SVGAGI. The CDR3, as DNA: TGTGCCAGCAGTTTTACGGGACTAGTCTTCTACGAGCAGTACTTC. Amino acids: CASSFTGLVFYEQYF.

The chain has TRBV5-5 and TRBJ1-1; D gene uncertain. There are 12 residues in the CDR3. V lost 2 bases, J lost 8 bases, and 10 bases lay in between. CDR1 and CDR2 (germline): SGHKS, YYEKEE (reference sequence). DNA of the CDR3: TGTGCCAGCAGCTTTGGCGACTCCGAAGCTTTCTTT. Amino acid sequence: CASSFGDSEAFF. The full variable domain, completed using reference TRBV5-5 and TRBJ1-1, is DAGVTQSPTHLIKTRGQQVTLRCSPISGHKSVSWYQQVLGQGPQFIFQYYEKEERGRGNFPDRFSARQFPNYSSELNVNALLLGDSALYLCASSFGDSEAFFGQGTRLTVV.

The rearrangement links TRBV28 to TRBJ2-7; perhaps TRBD2 as D (7 bases). V was shortened by 6 bases and J by 0 bases, with 12 bases between the two germline ends. This CDR3 region has 14 residues. In germline, CDR1 is MDHEN, CDR2 SYDVKM. The CDR3 here is CASRGGGSSYEQYF. The DNA of the CDR3 is TGTGCCAGCAGGGGAGGGGGGAGCTCCTACGAGCAGTACTTC.

The rearrangement joins TRBV6-5 to TRBJ1-3; TRBD1 matches at 8 bases. Germline loops: CDR1 MNHEY, CDR2 SVGAGI. The CDR3 length is 14 residues. The trim removed 6 bases at V and 3 bases at J, leaving 4 bases unmatched. The CDR3 here is CASRQTGVGNTIYF. CDR3 DNA: TGTGCCAGCAGACAGACAGGGGTTGGAAACACCATATATTTT.

There are a few counts of this clone. The chain has TRBV6-5 and TRBJ1-5; D unresolved. Germline lookup yields CDR1 MNHEY and CDR2 SVGAGI. The CDR3 sequence is 14 residues long. V was shortened by 6 bases and J by 9 bases, with 18 bases between the two germline ends. The CDR3 sequence: CASRLRSNARPQHF. In DNA, the CDR3 is TGTGCCAGCAGATTGAGGAGCAATGCACGGCCCCAGCATTTT.